What follows describes a single T cell receptor (beta chain). A second PCR of about 7 to 12 cycles used a sample-barcoded 5' primer and a J-beta primer mix. All cDNA molecules were each tagged by a template-switch adaptor with 12 random nucleotides. TCRdb ran MiXCR on the 5' RACE reads and lists one entry per CDR3 protein. The table shows 780,000 or so distinct CDR3 sequences, with just over 55% occurring only once. This specimen belongs to a study of blood T cells in healthy people across ages. Germline CDR1 and CDR2: SGHNT and YYREEE (reference sequence). There are 16 residues in the CDR3. Losses at the gene ends were 3 bases for V and 0 bases for J; bases not matched to a gene: 2.

The chain links TRBV5-4 to TRBJ2-2, with 10 bases that match TRBD2. The material sequenced was blood. The source of this sequence is a man aged 35 to 55 in good health. CDR3 residues: CASSSLAGANTGELFF. As DNA, the CDR3 is TGTGCCAGCAGCTCCCTAGCGGGGGCGAACACCGGGGAGCTGTTTTTT.